A single sample gave rise to the 22 T cell receptor beta chains below, sequenced in a study of T-cell memory formation after mild COVID-19. TCRdb reprocessed the 5' RACE reads via MiXCR and lists one record per CDR3 protein. Among roughly 340,000 distinct CDR3 sequences listed, about 20% were seen once. Input material: PBMCs or a T cell subset sorted from them (not recorded which). The receptors stem from a man between 18 and 35 years old who had mild COVID-19 (a few samples of this study predate the infection). Cell type and time point are not known.

This clonotype was observed many times. This chain joins TRBV7-2 and TRBJ2-5, with D perhaps assigned TRBD1 or TRBD2 (5 bases each). CDR1 SGHTA and CDR2 FQGNSA come from the germline V gene. Trimming stripped 3 bases from V and 5 bases from J, with 13 bases between. There are 14 residues in the CDR3. The CDR3 bases are TGTGCCAGCAGCTTGGGGGACCCCCGGGAGACCCAGTACTTC. It encodes CASSLGDPRETQYF.

The chain is built from TRBV20-1 and TRBJ2-3; the match to TRBD1 covers 10 bases. This CDR3 has 13 amino acids. J was trimmed by 3 bases and V by 7 bases; bases with no gene match: 4. The V gene's germline CDR1 is DFQATT and CDR2 SNEGSKA (reference sequence). In DNA form, the CDR3 reads TGCAGTGTTCCGGGACAGGGGACAGATACGCAGTATTTT. Translating gives CSVPGQGTDTQYF.

This chain links TRBV5-6 with TRBJ2-7; D not resolved. This CDR3 comprises 15 residues. Looked up from germline, CDR1 is SGHDT and CDR2 is YYEEEE. Trimming stripped 1 base from V and 2 bases from J, with 13 bases between. The CDR3 loop is CASSLPPVGTYEQYF. In nucleotides, the CDR3 is TGTGCCAGCAGCTTGCCCCCAGTGGGTACCTACGAGCAGTACTTC.

This clonotype was seen a few times. The chain couples TRBV15 to TRBJ2-7, with unresolved D. Trimming removed 1 base at V and 2 bases at J, with 6 bases between. The germline V gene has CDR1 LNHNV and CDR2 YYDKDF (reference sequence). CDR3 size: 13 residues. The CDR3 DNA follows: TGTGCCACCAGCAGAGGGTCCCCCTACGAGCAGTACTTC. Amino acid sequence: CATSRGSPYEQYF.

This chain links TRBV7-8 with TRBJ2-7, with a possible D match to TRBD2 (6 bases). The V end was cut by 7 bases, the J end by 3 bases, with 16 bases between. This CDR3 comprises 14 residues. Germline V CDR1 and CDR2: SGHVS, FQNEAQ. The CDR3 here is CASTRDGSHYEQYF. In DNA form, the CDR3 reads TGTGCCAGCACTCGTGACGGGAGCCACTACGAGCAGTACTTC.

CDR3 in DNA: TGCAGTGCTAGAGCGGCGGGGGGCCACACAGATACGCAGTATTTT. Amino acids: CSARAAGGHTDTQYF. The chain is built from TRBV20-1 and TRBJ2-3, with TRBD2 matching 8 bases. Trimming cost V 1 base and J 2 bases; bases outside gene matches: 5. This CDR3 has 15 residues. CDR1 and CDR2 from the germline V gene are DFQATT and SNEGSKA (reference sequence).

The J gene is TRBJ1-2, the V gene TRBV19, with D perhaps TRBD1 (6 bases). The CDR3 spans 14 residues. Germline values: CDR1 LNHDA, CDR2 SQIVND (reference sequence). Trimming cost V 8 bases and J 4 bases, with 17 bases left between them. The CDR3 coding sequence is TGTGCCAGTGCCGGGCAGGGGCTTGTCTATGGCTACACCTTC. The encoded protein is CASAGQGLVYGYTF. Using reference TRBV19 and TRBJ1-2 for the parts outside the CDR3, the full variable domain is DGGITQSPKYLFRKEGQNVTLSCEQNLNHDAMYWYRQDPGQGLRLIYYSQIVNDFQKGDIAEGYSVSREKKESFPLTVTSAQKNPTAFYLCASAGQGLVYGYTFGSGTRLTVV.

This clonotype has more than one count but fewer than ten. This rearrangement joins TRBV5-3 to TRBJ2-5; D is possibly TRBD1 or TRBD2 (5 bases each). TRBV5-3 is an ORF; its function is uncertain. CDR3 size: 15 residues. V shed 4 bases and J shed 0 bases, with 13 bases lying between them. The CDR3 region is CARSQGPTDQETQYF. In DNA, the CDR3 is TGTGCCAGAAGCCAGGGACCGACCGACCAAGAGACCCAGTACTTC.

The chain employs TRBV6-1 and TRBJ2-7, with no clear D. The CDR3 has 13 amino acids. V lost 3 bases and J 1 base, leaving 7 bases between the germline ends. CDR1 is MNHNS, CDR2 SASEGT, per germline. The CDR3 nucleotides read TGTGCCAGCAGTGAGATGGCTTCCTACGAGCAGTACGTC. Translated, it gives CASSEMASYEQYV.

This clonotype was seen a few times. CDR3 region: CATSRDPSGGTDTQYF. CDR3 nucleotides: TGTGCCACCAGCAGAGATCCTAGCGGGGGGACAGATACGCAGTATTTT. The V call is TRBV15, the J call TRBJ2-3; the match to TRBD2 covers 11 bases. The CDR3 spans 16 residues. Germline values: CDR1 LNHNV, CDR2 YYDKDF (reference sequence). V lost 0 bases, J lost 3 bases, and 2 bases stayed unmatched.

This clonotype was observed a few times. The V gene is TRBV20-1, the J gene TRBJ2-5; 7 bases align to TRBD2. The germline V gene has CDR1 DFQATT and CDR2 SNEGSKA (reference sequence). J was trimmed by 0 bases and V by 3 bases; bases with no gene match: 4. The CDR3 runs 14 residues. CDR3 sequence: CSASRRGYQETQYF. The CDR3, as DNA: TGCAGTGCTAGCCGGCGGGGGTACCAAGAGACCCAGTACTTC.

The V gene is TRBV4-1, the J gene TRBJ2-5; 9 bases are shared with TRBD1. The V gene's germline CDR1 is MGHRA and CDR2 YSYEKL. Trimming cost V 4 bases and J 4 bases; bases outside gene matches: 7. The CDR3 has 15 amino acids. The CDR3 protein is CASSLRDRASETQYF. Written as DNA, the CDR3 is TGCGCCAGCAGCCTCCGGGACAGGGCTTCAGAGACCCAGTACTTC.

This chain uses TRBV7-6 with TRBJ2-1, with D uncertain. Germline CDR1 reads SGHVS; CDR2 reads FNYEAQ. The CDR3 runs to 13 residues. The V end lost 1 base, the J end lost 6 bases, and 7 bases lay between the germline ends. CDR3 in DNA: TGTGCCAGCAGCTTAGGGCTAGTCAATGAGCAGTTCTTC. Protein sequence: CASSLGLVNEQFF. Drawing the rest from reference TRBV7-6 and TRBJ2-1, the complete variable domain is GAGVSQSPRYKVTKRGQDVALRCDPISGHVSLYWYRQALGQGPEFLTYFNYEAQQDKSGLPNDRFSAERPEGSISTLTIQRTEQRDSAMYRCASSLGLVNEQFFGPGTRLTVL.

The chain is built from TRBV12-3 or TRBV12-4 and TRBJ1-2; the D is unclear. V was pared by 3 bases and J by 1 base, with 6 bases between. The CDR3 has 13 amino acids. For the CDR3, the DNA is TGTGCCAGCAGTTTCGCTCTTAACTATGGCTACACCTTC. This sequence encodes CASSFALNYGYTF.

This clonotype was counted only a few times. The V and J genes are TRBV6-5 and TRBJ2-5; the D is unclear. The CDR3 has 14 amino acids. The V gene's germline CDR1 is MNHEY and CDR2 SVGAGI. The V and J ends lost 6 bases and 5 bases respectively, with 16 bases between them. CDR3 coding DNA: TGTGCCAGCAGCCGCTCCGCGTCCAGGGAGACCCAGTACTTC. It encodes CASSRSASRETQYF.

Concerning this clonotype itself: Mismatch with germline at one junction end may stem from a read error. The V and J genes are TRBV6-6 and TRBJ2-6, with 7 bases identical to TRBD2. In germline, CDR1 is MNHNY, CDR2 SVGAGI (reference sequence). This CDR3 is 16 amino acids long. The CDR3 spells CASSDSTSAGANVLTF. The CDR3 DNA reads as TGTGCCAGCAGTGACTCAACTAGCGCCGGGGCCAACGTCCTGACTTTC.

This clonotype has a handful of counts. V is TRBV6-5 and J is TRBJ1-2, with D uncertain. Germline V gene sequence: CDR1 MNHEY, CDR2 SVGAGI. The V and J ends lost 4 bases and 5 bases respectively, with 11 bases between them. The CDR3 is 13 amino acids. The CDR3 reads CASSSPITYGYTF. In DNA form, the CDR3 reads TGTGCCAGCAGTTCGCCCATTACGTATGGCTACACCTTC.

This clonotype was detected only a few times. The chain employs TRBV4-1 and TRBJ2-3; TRBD2 matches at 12 bases. The CDR3 extends over 17 amino acids. The germline gives CDR1 MGHRA, CDR2 YSYEKL. V lost 4 bases, J lost 2 bases, and 7 bases stayed unmatched. Written as DNA, the CDR3 is TGCGCCAGCAGCCCCTCCGGACTAGCGGGGCTCACAGATACGCAGTATTTT. Amino acid sequence: CASSPSGLAGLTDTQYF.

In its sample, this clonotype was seen a few times. V usage is TRBV3-1 and J usage is TRBJ2-1, with TRBD2 identical over 8 bases. Per the germline V gene, CDR1 is LGHDT and CDR2 is YNNKEL (reference sequence). The length of the CDR3 is 16 residues. V dropped 3 bases and J dropped 1; count of bases not matched to a gene: 5. The DNA for the CDR3 is TGTGCCAGCAGCCAGGTCGGGGGGGAGTCCTACAATGAGCAGTTCTTC. Translation gives CASSQVGGESYNEQFF.

This clonotype came up many times. CDR3: CASSLSDRVPDTQYF. The DNA for the CDR3 is TGTGCCAGCAGCCTATCGGACAGAGTGCCAGATACGCAGTATTTT. V gene TRBV7-2 combines with J gene TRBJ2-3, with D tentatively TRBD1 (6 bases). Trimming pared 5 bases from V and 4 bases from J, leaving 16 bases between. The CDR3 runs 15 residues. CDR1 is SGHTA, CDR2 FQGNSA, per germline. The whole variable domain, filled in from reference TRBV7-2 and TRBJ2-3, reads GAGVSQSPSNKVTEKGKDVELRCDPISGHTALYWYRQSLGQGLEFLIYFQGNSAPDKSGLPSDRFSAERTGGSVSTLTIQRTQQEDSAVYLCASSLSDRVPDTQYFGPGTRLTVL.

In regard to this clonotype: A clone one base away is much larger, so this may be a read error. The chain has TRBV9 and TRBJ2-3; 7 bases are shared with TRBD2. This CDR3 spans 15 amino acids. CDR1 is SGDLS and CDR2 is YYNGEE in the germline V gene. V trimming: 4 bases; J trimming: 1 base; junction bases outside the gene matches: 6. CDR3 loop: CASSPRLAGTDTQYF. CDR3 nucleotides: TGTGCCAGCAGCCCCCGACTAGCAGGCACAGATACGCAGTATTTT.

In this sample, this clonotype turned up a few times. The chain carries TRBV4-1 and TRBJ1-2, with D perhaps TRBD1 (6 bases). With 4 bases removed from V and 8 bases from J, the gap between germline ends came to 20 bases. CDR3 size: 15 residues. The germline V gene has CDR1 MGHRA and CDR2 YSYEKL. The CDR3 DNA reads as TGCGCCAGCAGCCTCCCCTCGGCAGGGGCGCCCGGCTACACCTTC. It encodes CASSLPSAGAPGYTF.